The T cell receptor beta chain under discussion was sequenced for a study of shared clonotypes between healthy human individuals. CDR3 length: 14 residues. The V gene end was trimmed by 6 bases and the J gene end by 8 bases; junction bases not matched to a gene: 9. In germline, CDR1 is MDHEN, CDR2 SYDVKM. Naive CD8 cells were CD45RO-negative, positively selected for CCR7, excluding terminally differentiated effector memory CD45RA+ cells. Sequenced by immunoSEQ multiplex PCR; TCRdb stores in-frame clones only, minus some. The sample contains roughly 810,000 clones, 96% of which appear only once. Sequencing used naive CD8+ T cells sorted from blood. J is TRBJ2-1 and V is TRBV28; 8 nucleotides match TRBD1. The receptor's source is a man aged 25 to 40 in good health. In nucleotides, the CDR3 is TGTGCCAGCAGCCTTCCGGACAGGGCCGATGAGCAGTTCTTC. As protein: CASSLPDRADEQFF.